One and the same sample provided the 7 T cell receptor beta chains below, sequenced in a study of spatial heterogeneity in lung cancer. TCRdb used MiXCR to reprocess the 5' RACE reads, holding one entry per CDR3 protein. The table has roughly 80,000 distinct CDR3 sequences, about 12% seen once. Noted time point: sample taken at primary tumor resection. TCRs were sequenced from unsorted whole RNA of tumor, nontumor lung or PBMC. Sequenced here: PBMCs, sampled at surgery. These receptors were taken from a male donor with early-stage non-small cell lung cancer.

In this sample, this clonotype turned up a few times. The CDR3: CASSAGQYYEQYF. CDR3 nucleotide sequence: TGTGCCAGCAGCGCGGGACAGTACTACGAGCAGTACTTC. The V call is TRBV6-2 or TRBV6-3, the J call TRBJ2-7, with D perhaps matching TRBD1 (7 bases). The V gene lost 6 bases and the J gene lost 3 bases, with 12 bases spanning the gap. Germline CDR1 and CDR2: MNHEY and SVGEGT. This CDR3 region has 13 residues.

This clonotype was seen only a few times. J is TRBJ2-1 and V is TRBV5-1; 11 nucleotides agree with TRBD2. This CDR3 comprises 15 residues. Germline loops: CDR1 SGHRS, CDR2 YFSETQ. The ends lost 5 bases at V and 9 bases at J; junction bases unmatched: 10. CDR3 sequence reads: CASSSGTSGPTEQFF. DNA for the CDR3: TGCGCCAGCAGTTCCGGGACTAGCGGCCCCACTGAGCAGTTCTTC.

This clonotype turned up a few times. V usage is TRBV14 and J usage is TRBJ1-1; 9 bases fit TRBD1. The junction had 9 bases not matched to a gene; V was cut back by 6 bases and J by 1 base. The CDR3 consists of 16 residues. CDR1 is SGHDN and CDR2 is FVKESK in the germline V gene. The chain's CDR3 is CASSRGQGMGNTEAFF. The CDR3 nucleotides are TGTGCCAGCAGTCGGGGACAGGGAATGGGGAACACTGAAGCTTTCTTT.

This clonotype was seen more than once but under ten times. The chain combines TRBV29-1 with TRBJ2-2; TRBD2 might be the D (7 bases). The germline V gene encodes CDR1 SQVTM and CDR2 ANQGSEA. V was trimmed by 4 bases and J by 4 bases, leaving 22 bases between them. The CDR3 covers 17 residues. CDR3 loop: CSVGGGRRDLCTGELFF. The CDR3 DNA follows: TGCAGCGTTGGGGGGGGCAGGCGAGATCTCTGCACCGGGGAGCTGTTTTTT.

This clonotype occurred many times. The rearrangement links TRBV6-5 to TRBJ1-5; maybe TRBD1 (5 bases). CDR1 is MNHEY, CDR2 SVGAGI, per germline. This CDR3 spans 15 amino acids. The V and J ends lost 5 bases and 5 bases respectively, with 16 bases between them. The CDR3: CASSTTGSGDQPQHF. The CDR3 nucleotides are TGTGCCAGCAGTACGACGGGCTCGGGGGATCAGCCCCAGCATTTT.

Only a few counts were recorded for this clonotype. This rearrangement joins TRBV10-3 to TRBJ2-1; D gene unclear. The CDR3 totals 17 residues. The V end lost 5 bases, the J end lost 0 bases, and 17 bases lay between the germline ends. Germline loops: CDR1 ENHRY, CDR2 SYGVKD. DNA of the CDR3: TGTGCCATCAGTCCTATAGGTAGTAGCCACTCCTACAATGAGCAGTTCTTC. It is translated as CAISPIGSSHSYNEQFF.

V usage is TRBV6-2 or TRBV6-3 and J usage is TRBJ1-5, with D maybe TRBD1 (5 bases). Looked up from germline, CDR1 is MNHEY and CDR2 is SVGEGT. Trimming cost V 6 bases and J 9 bases, with 12 bases left between them. The CDR3 is 12 residues long. CDR3 amino acids: CASSQGYRPQHF. Written as DNA, the CDR3 is TGTGCCAGCAGCCAGGGTTACCGGCCCCAGCATTTT.